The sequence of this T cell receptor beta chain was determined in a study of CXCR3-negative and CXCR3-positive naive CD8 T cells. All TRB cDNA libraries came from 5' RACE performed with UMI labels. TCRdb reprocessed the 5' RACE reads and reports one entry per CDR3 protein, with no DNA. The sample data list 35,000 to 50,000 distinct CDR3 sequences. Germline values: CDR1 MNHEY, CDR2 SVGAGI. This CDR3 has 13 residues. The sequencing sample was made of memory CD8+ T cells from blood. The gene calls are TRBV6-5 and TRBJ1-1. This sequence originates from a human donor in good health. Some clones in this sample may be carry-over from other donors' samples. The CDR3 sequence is CAIGSGSNTEAFF.